This T cell receptor beta chain came from a study of control samples from healthy donors and cancer patients. The CDR3 is made up of 14 amino acids. Germline V gene lookup returns CDR1 SQVTM and CDR2 ANQGSEA. With V trimmed by 0 bases and J by 7 bases, 5 bases remained unmatched. The protocol was immunoSEQ multiplex PCR, while the TCRdb copy is restricted to in-frame clones and leaves out a portion. The table lists about 140,000 clones, approximately 92% of them singletons. Material for sequencing was blood. V usage is TRBV29-1 and J usage is TRBJ2-2; 7 bases agree with TRBD2. This TCR came from a young man in good health. CDR3 protein: CSVEEGRGSGELFF. In nucleotides, the CDR3 is TGCAGCGTTGAAGAGGGGAGGGGCAGCGGGGAGCTGTTTTTT.